This T cell receptor beta chain was sequenced for a study of CD4 T cells in relation to SARS-CoV-2 and coronaviruses. Study-level background: No peptide or an HIV-1 Nef peptide pool served as negative control.

As regards this clone: Antigen unknown.

The method was immunoSEQ multiplex PCR; TCRdb's version includes in-frame clones alone and lacks a portion of them. The table has 25,000 or so clones, over 60% seen once. The unexposed donors gave CD4+ T cells in about 2011-2019, prior to COVID-19. After approximately ten days of culture, CD4+ T cells were isolated. Testing used SARS-CoV-2 S/N and four cold-coronavirus spikes on unexposed-donor CD4+ T cells, cells permitting. Germline V lookup: CDR1 SGHKS, CDR2 YYEKEE (reference sequence). V lost 3 bases to trimming and J lost 4 bases, with 10 bases between them. The CDR3 has 14 residues. The receptor's source is a human donor in good health. Sequenced input: CD4+ T cells from PBMCs, cultured in vitro. The chain recombines TRBV5-5 with TRBJ2-2; D ambiguous. The CDR3 sequence: CASSSYFPTGELFF. The CDR3 nucleotides are TGTGCCAGCAGCTCTTACTTCCCCACCGGGGAGCTGTTTTTT.